The clone carrying this T cell receptor beta chain was recorded many times. This sample stems from a study of patients with pleural tuberculosis. Germline values: CDR1 DFQATT, CDR2 SNEGSKA (reference sequence). This CDR3 contains 14 residues. V gave up 3 bases and J gave up 3 bases; unmatched junction bases: 6. TCRdb re-analysed the reads in MiXCR, keeping a single row per CDR3 protein. The sample lists some 29,000 distinct CDR3 sequences; 18% were seen once. This rearrangement joins TRBV20-1 to TRBJ2-5, with 8 nucleotides matching TRBD1. The source material was peripheral blood. The receptor was isolated from a human donor with pleural tuberculosis. Here the CDR3 DNA reads TGCAGTGCTAGGACCCTGGACAGGGAAGAGACCCAGTACTTC. Encoded protein: CSARTLDREETQYF.